These 5 T cell receptor beta chains originate from one sample sequenced in a study of blood T cells in healthy people across ages. Primers used in a second PCR of roughly 7 to 12 cycles were a sample-barcoded 5' primer and a J-beta primer mix. TCRdb re-derived calls from the 5' RACE reads in MiXCR, one entry per CDR3 protein. This table holds 1 million or so distinct CDR3 sequences, 40% to 45% found once. Input material: blood. Source of these receptors: a woman aged 55 to 70 in good health.

The V and J genes are TRBV12-3 or TRBV12-4 and TRBJ1-3; D not resolved. The CDR3 consists of 13 residues. V was shortened by 8 bases and J by 4 bases, with 12 bases between the two germline ends. The CDR3 DNA reads TGTGCCAGCGATGGGGAGCGAGGAAACACCATATATTTT. This gives the protein CASDGERGNTIYF.

The chain joins TRBV11-2 to TRBJ2-7; 11 nucleotides agree with TRBD2. The germline V gene encodes CDR1 SGHAT and CDR2 FQNNGV. Trimming cost V 5 bases and J 1 base; bases outside gene matches: 10. CDR3 length equals 17 residues. The CDR3: CASSRYGLAGLSYEQYF. Here the CDR3 DNA reads TGTGCCAGCAGCCGATACGGACTAGCGGGTCTATCCTACGAGCAGTACTTC.

The chain uses TRBV5-6 and TRBJ2-3; 8 bases line up with TRBD1. CDR1 SGHDT and CDR2 YYEEEE come from the germline V gene. Trimming cost V 3 bases and J 2 bases; bases outside gene matches: 8. CDR3 size: 16 residues. CDR3 DNA sequence: TGTGCCAGCAGCTCGAGGACAGGGCGGGTCACAGATACGCAGTATTTT. It specifies CASSSRTGRVTDTQYF. Complete variable domain (other parts from reference TRBV5-6 and TRBJ2-3): DAGVTQSPTHLIKTRGQQVTLRCSPKSGHDTVSWYQQALGQGPQFIFQYYEEEERQRGNFPDRFSGHQFPNYSSELNVNALLLGDSALYLCASSSRTGRVTDTQYFGPGTRLTVL.

The V call is TRBV4-2, the J call TRBJ1-2; 7 bases fit TRBD1. CDR3 length: 15 residues. Trimming cost V 0 bases and J 2 bases; bases outside gene matches: 3. Looked up from germline, CDR1 is LGHNA and CDR2 is YNFKEQ. CDR3 nucleotides: TGTGCCAGCAGCCAAGACAGGGGGGAAAACTATGGCTACACCTTC. Amino acids: CASSQDRGENYGYTF.

This clonotype was picked up a small number of times. V is TRBV4-1 and J is TRBJ2-3, with 9 bases lining up with TRBD2. CDR3 length equals 19 residues. J gave up 0 bases and V 0 bases, and 10 bases lay outside the gene matches. In germline, CDR1 is MGHRA, CDR2 YSYEKL. The CDR3 protein is CASSQDMELTSGSTDTQYF. The CDR3 nucleotides read TGCGCCAGCAGCCAAGATATGGAGCTTACTAGCGGGAGCACAGATACGCAGTATTTT.